The present T cell receptor (beta chain) was sequenced within a study of blood T cell repertoires in COVID-19. Study overall: COVID-19 samples from acute and convalescent phases originated in the United States, Italy and Spain. The analysed material was cDNA or gDNA that came from T cells, B-cell-depleted T cells, or PBMCs.

Seattle enrolled patients during active infection and tracked them longitudinally. Trimming shortened V by 5 bases and J by 6 bases, and 8 bases separated the two germline ends. The length of the CDR3 is 12 residues. The germline V gene encodes CDR1 MNHEY and CDR2 SMNVEV (reference sequence). Profiling relied on immunoSEQ multiplex PCR, and the TCRdb table lists in-frame clones only, not all of them. The sample lists nearly 350,000 clones, about 90% occurring once. J is TRBJ2-1 and V is TRBV27, with D possibly matching TRBD2 (6 bases). Sequenced material: peripheral blood. The TCR originated in a woman in her 70s with COVID-19, enrolled during active disease. DNA of the CDR3: TGTGCCAGCAGTCACGGGGGCAATGAGCAGTTCTTC. Translation gives CASSHGGNEQFF.